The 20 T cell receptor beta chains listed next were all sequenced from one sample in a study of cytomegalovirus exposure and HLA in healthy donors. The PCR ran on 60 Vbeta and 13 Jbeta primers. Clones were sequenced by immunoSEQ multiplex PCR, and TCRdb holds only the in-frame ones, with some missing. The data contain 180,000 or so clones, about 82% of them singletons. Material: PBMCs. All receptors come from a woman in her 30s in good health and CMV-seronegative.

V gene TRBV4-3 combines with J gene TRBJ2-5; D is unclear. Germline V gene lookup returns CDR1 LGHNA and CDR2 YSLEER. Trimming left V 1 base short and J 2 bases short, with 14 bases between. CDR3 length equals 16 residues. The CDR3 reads CASSQGPPGEQETQYF. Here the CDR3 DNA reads TGCGCCAGCAGCCAAGGCCCGCCAGGCGAACAAGAGACCCAGTACTTC.

CDR3 region: CASSETPGGVHEQYF. CDR3 bases: TGTGCCAGCAGTGAAACCCCGGGGGGCGTCCACGAGCAGTACTTC. The rearrangement uses TRBV6-1 and TRBJ2-7; the D gene is possibly TRBD2 (7 bases). Germline values: CDR1 MNHNS, CDR2 SASEGT. V was shortened by 2 bases and J by 5 bases, with 16 bases between the two germline ends. This CDR3 contains 15 residues.

CDR3 amino acids: CASSLSGGLSYEQYF. The DNA for the CDR3 is TGTGCCAGCAGCTTAAGCGGGGGACTTTCCTACGAGCAGTACTTC. This chain uses TRBV7-2 with TRBJ2-7; TRBD2 aligns across 8 bases. The CDR3 spans 15 residues. V shed 2 bases, J shed 1 base, and the junction held 4 bases outside the gene matches. CDR1 is SGHTA and CDR2 is FQGNSA in the germline V gene.

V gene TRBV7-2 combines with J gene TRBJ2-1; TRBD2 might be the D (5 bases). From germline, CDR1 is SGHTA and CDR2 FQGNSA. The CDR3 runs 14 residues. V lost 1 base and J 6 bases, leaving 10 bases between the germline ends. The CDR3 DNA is TGTGCCAGCAGCTTAGACCCGAGGGCCAATGAGCAGTTCTTC. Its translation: CASSLDPRANEQFF.

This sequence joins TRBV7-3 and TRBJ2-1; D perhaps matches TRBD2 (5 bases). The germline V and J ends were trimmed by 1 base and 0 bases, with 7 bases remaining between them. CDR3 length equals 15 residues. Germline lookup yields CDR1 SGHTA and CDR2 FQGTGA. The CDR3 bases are TGTGCCAGCAGCTTAAGCGGGTCCTCCTACAATGAGCAGTTCTTC. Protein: CASSLSGSSYNEQFF.

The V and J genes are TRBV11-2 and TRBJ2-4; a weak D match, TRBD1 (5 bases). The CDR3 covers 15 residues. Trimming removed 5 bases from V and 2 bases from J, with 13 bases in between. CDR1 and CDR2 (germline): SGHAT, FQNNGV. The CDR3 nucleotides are TGTGCCAGCAGCCCCATTACAGGTCCCAAAAACATTCAGTACTTC. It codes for CASSPITGPKNIQYF.

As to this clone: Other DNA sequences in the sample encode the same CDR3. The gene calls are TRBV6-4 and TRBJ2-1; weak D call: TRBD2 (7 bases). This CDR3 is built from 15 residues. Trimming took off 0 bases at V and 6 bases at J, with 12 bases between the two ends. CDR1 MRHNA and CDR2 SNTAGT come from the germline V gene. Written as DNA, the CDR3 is TGTGCCAGCAGTGACTCTAGTGGGGGGGCCAATGAGCAGTTCTTC. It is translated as CASSDSSGGANEQFF.

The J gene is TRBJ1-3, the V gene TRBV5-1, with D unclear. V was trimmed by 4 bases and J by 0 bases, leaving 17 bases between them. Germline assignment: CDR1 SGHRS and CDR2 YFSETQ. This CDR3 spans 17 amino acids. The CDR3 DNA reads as TGCGCCAGCAGCCCCAATCGGGAGTACGGCTCTGGAAACACCATATATTTT. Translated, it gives CASSPNREYGSGNTIYF.

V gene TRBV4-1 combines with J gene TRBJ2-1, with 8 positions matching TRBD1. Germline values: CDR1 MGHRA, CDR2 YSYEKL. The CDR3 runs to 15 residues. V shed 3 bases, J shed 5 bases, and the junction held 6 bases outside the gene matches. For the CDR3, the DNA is TGCGCCAGCAGCCACCCGGGACAGGTGAACAATGAGCAGTTCTTC. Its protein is CASSHPGQVNNEQFF.

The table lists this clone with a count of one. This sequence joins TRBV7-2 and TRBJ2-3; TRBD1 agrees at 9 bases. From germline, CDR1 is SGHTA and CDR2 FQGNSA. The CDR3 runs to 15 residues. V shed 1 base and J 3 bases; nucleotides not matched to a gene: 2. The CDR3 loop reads CASSLEQGATDTQYF. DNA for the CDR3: TGTGCCAGCAGCTTAGAACAGGGGGCAACAGATACGCAGTATTTT.

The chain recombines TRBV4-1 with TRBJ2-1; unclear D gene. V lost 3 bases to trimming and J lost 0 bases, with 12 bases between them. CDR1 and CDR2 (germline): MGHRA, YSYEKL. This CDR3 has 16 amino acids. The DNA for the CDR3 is TGCGCCAGCAGCCATCCAAAAAGGAGCTCCTACAATGAGCAGTTCTTC. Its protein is CASSHPKRSSYNEQFF.

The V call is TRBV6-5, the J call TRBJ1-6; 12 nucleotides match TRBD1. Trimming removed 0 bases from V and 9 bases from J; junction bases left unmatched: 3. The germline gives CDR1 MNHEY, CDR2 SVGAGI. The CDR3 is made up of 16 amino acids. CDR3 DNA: TGTGCCAGCAGTTACTCGGGGGACAGGGGGCTTTCACCCCTCCACTTT. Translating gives CASSYSGDRGLSPLHF.

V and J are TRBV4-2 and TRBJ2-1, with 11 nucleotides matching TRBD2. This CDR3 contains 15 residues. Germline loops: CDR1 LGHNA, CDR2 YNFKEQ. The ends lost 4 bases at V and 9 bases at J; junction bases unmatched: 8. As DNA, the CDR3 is TGTGCCAGCAGCCCCCTAGCGGGGGGTCGTAGTGAGCAGTTCTTC. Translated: CASSPLAGGRSEQFF.

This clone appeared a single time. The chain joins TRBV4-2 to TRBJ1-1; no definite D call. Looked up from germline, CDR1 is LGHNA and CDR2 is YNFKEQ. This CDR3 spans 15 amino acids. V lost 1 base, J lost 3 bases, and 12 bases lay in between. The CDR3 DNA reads TGTGCCAGCAGCCAAGTTGACGGGGAGTACACTGAAGCTTTCTTT. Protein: CASSQVDGEYTEAFF.

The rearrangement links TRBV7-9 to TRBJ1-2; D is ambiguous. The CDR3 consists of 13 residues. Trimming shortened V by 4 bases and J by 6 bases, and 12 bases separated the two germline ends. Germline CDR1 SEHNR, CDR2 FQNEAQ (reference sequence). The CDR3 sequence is CASSSSGVDGYTF. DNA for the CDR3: TGTGCCAGCAGCTCATCCGGTGTCGATGGCTACACCTTC.

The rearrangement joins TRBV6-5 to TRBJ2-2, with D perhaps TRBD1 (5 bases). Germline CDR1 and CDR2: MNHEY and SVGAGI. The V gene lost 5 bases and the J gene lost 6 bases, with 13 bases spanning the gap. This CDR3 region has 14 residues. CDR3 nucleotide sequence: TGTGCCAGCAGTGGATTCCAGGGCTCCGGGGAGCTGTTTTTT. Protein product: CASSGFQGSGELFF.

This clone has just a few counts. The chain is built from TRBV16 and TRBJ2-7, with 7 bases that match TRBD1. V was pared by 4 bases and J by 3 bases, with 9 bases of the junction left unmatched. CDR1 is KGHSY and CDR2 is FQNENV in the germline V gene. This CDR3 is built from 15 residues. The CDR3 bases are TGTGCCAGCAGCCGAATGGGACAGTGGGGCTACGAGCAGTACTTC. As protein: CASSRMGQWGYEQYF.

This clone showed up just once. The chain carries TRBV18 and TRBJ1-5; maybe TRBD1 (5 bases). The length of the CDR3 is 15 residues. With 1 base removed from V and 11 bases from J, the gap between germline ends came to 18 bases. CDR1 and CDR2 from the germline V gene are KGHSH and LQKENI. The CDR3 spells CASSPLPGMGGAQHF. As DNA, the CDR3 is TGTGCCAGCTCACCACTCCCAGGGATGGGTGGTGCCCAGCATTTT.

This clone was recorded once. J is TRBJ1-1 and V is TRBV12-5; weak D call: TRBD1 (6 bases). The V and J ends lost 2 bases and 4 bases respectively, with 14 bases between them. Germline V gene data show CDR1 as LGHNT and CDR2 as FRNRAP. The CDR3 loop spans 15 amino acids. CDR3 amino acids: CASGLYLGGPTEAFF. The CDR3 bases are TGTGCTAGTGGTTTGTACCTCGGGGGGCCCACTGAAGCTTTCTTT.

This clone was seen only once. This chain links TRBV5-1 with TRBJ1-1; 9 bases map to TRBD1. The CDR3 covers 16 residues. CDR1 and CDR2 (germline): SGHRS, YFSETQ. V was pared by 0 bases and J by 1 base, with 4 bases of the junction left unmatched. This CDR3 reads CASSLGPQGANTEAFF. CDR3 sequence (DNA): TGCGCCAGCAGCTTGGGACCACAGGGGGCGAACACTGAAGCTTTCTTT.